The rows below give T cell receptor beta chains drawn from one sample of a study of beta chain features in type 1 diabetes. Assay: immunoSEQ multiplex PCR; the TCRdb copy retains only in-frame clones and omits some. Of 300,000 to 450,000 clones listed, roughly 12% are singletons. The sequencing input was naive CD4+ T cells from blood. The receptors originated from a man in his late teens or twenties in good health. The CDR3 runs from the conserved cysteine through the conserved F or W. The order of the fields is V gene, J gene, clone size, D gene, CDR3 DNA, CDR3 protein. D genes are given only for firm matches. Clone size is not always given. Where it is, it says once, few, many or a class for expanded clones.

V gene: TRBV11-1; J gene: TRBJ2-2; clone size: NA; D gene: TRBD1; CDR3 DNA: TGTGCCAGCAGCCGCCGGACAGGTACTAACACCGGGGAGCTGTTTTTT; CDR3 protein: CASSRRTGTNTGELFF
V gene: TRBV5-8; J gene: TRBJ2-6; clone size: NA; D gene: NA; CDR3 DNA: TGTGCCAGCAGCTTTCGGGGGGCCGGGGCCAACGTCCTGACTTTC; CDR3 protein: CASSFRGAGANVLTF
V gene: TRBV11-2; J gene: TRBJ2-1; clone size: few; D gene: NA; CDR3 DNA: TGTGCCAGCAGCTTAGTTGGAGGAGACAATGAGCAGTTCTTC; CDR3 protein: CASSLVGGDNEQFF
V gene: TRBV14; J gene: TRBJ2-1; clone size: few; D gene: NA; CDR3 DNA: TGTGCCAGCAGCCAGAGAGCGGGCAGGTTTTCCAATGAGCAGTTCTTC; CDR3 protein: CASSQRAGRFSNEQFF
V gene: TRBV10-3; J gene: TRBJ2-7; clone size: few; D gene: TRBD2; CDR3 DNA: TGTGCCATCAGTGTAGGGACTAGCGGAATGGAGCAGTACTTC; CDR3 protein: CAISVGTSGMEQYF
V gene: TRBV28; J gene: TRBJ1-6; clone size: once; D gene: NA; CDR3 DNA: TGTGCCAGCAGTTTGGAGGGATGGAACCATTCACCCCTCCACTTT; CDR3 protein: CASSLEGWNHSPLHF
V gene: TRBV2; J gene: TRBJ1-2; clone size: NA; D gene: NA; CDR3 DNA: TGTGCCAGCACCCTCGAGCCAGGGGCTTTTGATGGCTACACCTTC; CDR3 protein: CASTLEPGAFDGYTF
V gene: TRBV6-5; J gene: TRBJ1-1; clone size: NA; D gene: TRBD1; CDR3 DNA: TGTGCCAGCAGCCGGGGGACAGTCACTGAAGCTTTCTTT; CDR3 protein: CASSRGTVTEAFF
V gene: TRBV7-9; J gene: TRBJ2-2; clone size: NA; D gene: TRBD2; CDR3 DNA: TGTGCCAGCAGAAAGGGACTAGCGGGAGACTCCGGGGAGCTGTTTTTT; CDR3 protein: CASRKGLAGDSGELFF
V gene: TRBV29-1; J gene: TRBJ2-1; clone size: few; D gene: NA; CDR3 DNA: TGCAGCGTTGTTGTATCCAATGAGCAGTTCTTC; CDR3 protein: CSVVVSNEQFF
V gene: TRBV5-6; J gene: TRBJ2-7; clone size: few; D gene: NA; CDR3 DNA: TGTGCCAGCAGCCCAATGACAGGAAACTCCTACGAGCAGTACTTC; CDR3 protein: CASSPMTGNSYEQYF
V gene: TRBV23-1; J gene: TRBJ2-2; clone size: NA; D gene: TRBD2; CDR3 DNA: TGCGCCAGCAGACACGAGGGACTAGCGGGAGGGCGCCCTGAAAACACCGGGGAGCTGTTTTTT; CDR3 protein: CASRHEGLAGGRPENTGELFF
V gene: TRBV29-1; J gene: TRBJ1-3; clone size: NA; D gene: NA; CDR3 DNA: TGCAGCGTTGAAGAGCGGGGGCAGAGAAACACCATATATTTT; CDR3 protein: CSVEERGQRNTIYF
V gene: TRBV9; J gene: TRBJ1-4; clone size: NA; D gene: NA; CDR3 DNA: TGTGCCAGCACCAGAGCGTACGGGAGGGATGAAAAACTGTTTTTT; CDR3 protein: CASTRAYGRDEKLFF
V gene: TRBV29-1; J gene: TRBJ1-1; clone size: few; D gene: TRBD1; CDR3 DNA: TGCAGCGTTGAAGATGGTCGACAGGGCAACACTGAAGCTTTCTTT; CDR3 protein: CSVEDGRQGNTEAFF
V gene: TRBV30; J gene: TRBJ1-2; clone size: few; D gene: NA; CDR3 DNA: TGTGCCTGGAGTGTACGGGTCAGACATGGCTACACCTTC; CDR3 protein: CAWSVRVRHGYTF
V gene: TRBV2; J gene: TRBJ2-5; clone size: few; D gene: TRBD1; CDR3 DNA: TGTGCCTCTCATCAGGGGGTGGGAGAGACCCAGTACTTC; CDR3 protein: CASHQGVGETQYF
V gene: TRBV29-1; J gene: TRBJ1-6; clone size: few; D gene: NA; CDR3 DNA: TGCAGCGTGAGACAGGACTCCTATAATTCACCCCTCCACTTT; CDR3 protein: CSVRQDSYNSPLHF
V gene: TRBV5-1; J gene: TRBJ1-1; clone size: NA; D gene: TRBD1; CDR3 DNA: TGCGCCAGCAGTCAGGGGACAGGGGCTGAAGCTTTCTTT; CDR3 protein: CASSQGTGAEAFF
V gene: TRBV7-2; J gene: TRBJ2-1; clone size: few; D gene: NA; CDR3 DNA: TGTGCCAGCAGCTCCGTGGGGGGGCGAAACAATGAGCAGTTCTTC; CDR3 protein: CASSSVGGRNNEQFF
V gene: TRBV6-5; J gene: TRBJ2-7; clone size: NA; D gene: NA; CDR3 DNA: TGTGCCAGCAGTTACTCGACACTCTTACACTCCTACGAGCAGTACTTC; CDR3 protein: CASSYSTLLHSYEQYF
V gene: TRBV7-2; J gene: TRBJ2-5; clone size: NA; D gene: TRBD1; CDR3 DNA: TGTGCCAGCAGCACTGTGACAGGGGGCGTTCAGAAGACCCAGTACTTC; CDR3 protein: CASSTVTGGVQKTQYF
V gene: TRBV28; J gene: TRBJ2-7; clone size: few; D gene: NA; CDR3 DNA: TGTGCCAGCAGTCCAGGTCCCCTAAACGCCTACGAGCAGTACTTC; CDR3 protein: CASSPGPLNAYEQYF
V gene: TRBV6-5; J gene: TRBJ2-1; clone size: few; D gene: TRBD1; CDR3 DNA: TGTGCCATCAAGGACAGGGACTACAATGAGCAGTTCTTC; CDR3 protein: CAIKDRDYNEQFF
V gene: TRBV7-9; J gene: TRBJ2-3; clone size: few; D gene: NA; CDR3 DNA: TGTGCCAGCAGCCCAGGGAGACCCAGGGGTACGAGCACAGATACGCAGTATTTT; CDR3 protein: CASSPGRPRGTSTDTQYF
V gene: TRBV9; J gene: TRBJ2-3; clone size: NA; D gene: TRBD1; CDR3 DNA: TGTGCCAGCAGCGTAGGTGGGACAGGGTCAGATACGCAGTATTTT; CDR3 protein: CASSVGGTGSDTQYF
V gene: TRBV7-8; J gene: TRBJ1-3; clone size: few; D gene: NA; CDR3 DNA: TGTGCCAGCAGCTTAGAGTGGTGGCAGGTCGGAAACACCATATATTTT; CDR3 protein: CASSLEWWQVGNTIYF
V gene: TRBV10-3; J gene: TRBJ2-7; clone size: few; D gene: TRBD1; CDR3 DNA: TGTGCCATCAGTGAGTCGAGTTGGGACAGCCATTACGAGCAGTACTTC; CDR3 protein: CAISESSWDSHYEQYF
V gene: TRBV7-2; J gene: TRBJ2-3; clone size: NA; D gene: TRBD1; CDR3 DNA: TGTGCCAGCAGCCAACGGACAGGAGATACGCAGTATTTT; CDR3 protein: CASSQRTGDTQYF
V gene: TRBV11-2; J gene: TRBJ2-1; clone size: few; D gene: NA; CDR3 DNA: TGTGCCAGCAGCTTAGACTCCTCCTACAATGAGCAGTTCTTC; CDR3 protein: CASSLDSSYNEQFF
V gene: TRBV10-2; J gene: TRBJ2-3; clone size: few; D gene: NA; CDR3 DNA: TGCGCCAGCTCCTCGCAGGGTGACACAGATACGCAGTATTTT; CDR3 protein: CASSSQGDTDTQYF
V gene: TRBV5-6; J gene: TRBJ2-2; clone size: NA; D gene: NA; CDR3 DNA: TGTGCCAGCAGCTTCTTTTCAGGGGACACCGGGGAGCTGTTTTTT; CDR3 protein: CASSFFSGDTGELFF
V gene: TRBV2; J gene: TRBJ2-1; clone size: few; D gene: NA; CDR3 DNA: TGTGCCAGCAGTGAAGCGAAACCATCAGGCGATGAGCAGTTCTTC; CDR3 protein: CASSEAKPSGDEQFF
V gene: TRBV7-2; J gene: TRBJ2-2; clone size: few; D gene: TRBD2; CDR3 DNA: TGTGCCAGCAGCTCTCCCAGGGGGACTAGCGGGTCGGTCACCGGGGAGCTGTTTTTT; CDR3 protein: CASSSPRGTSGSVTGELFF
V gene: TRBV7-6; J gene: TRBJ2-1; clone size: NA; D gene: NA; CDR3 DNA: TGTGCCAGCAGTTCCAGGGATAATGAGCAGTTCTTC; CDR3 protein: CASSSRDNEQFF
V gene: TRBV7-2; J gene: TRBJ1-4; clone size: NA; D gene: TRBD1; CDR3 DNA: TGTGCCAGCAGCTCATGGGGTGTAGGGGGCTGGGAAAAACTGTTTTTT; CDR3 protein: CASSSWGVGGWEKLFF
V gene: TRBV7-3; J gene: TRBJ2-7; clone size: NA; D gene: TRBD2; CDR3 DNA: TGTGCCAGCAGCCAAGAAGCGGGGCACTCCTACGAGCAGTACTTC; CDR3 protein: CASSQEAGHSYEQYF
V gene: TRBV29-1; J gene: TRBJ1-5; clone size: few; D gene: NA; CDR3 DNA: TGCAGCGTTTCCTGGGGGCTCACCGGTCAGCCCCAGCATTTT; CDR3 protein: CSVSWGLTGQPQHF
V gene: TRBV6-5; J gene: TRBJ2-7; clone size: NA; D gene: NA; CDR3 DNA: TGTGCCAGCAGAACTGACAGGAGCTCCTACGAGCAGTACTTC; CDR3 protein: CASRTDRSSYEQYF
V gene: TRBV7-3; J gene: TRBJ2-5; clone size: few; D gene: NA; CDR3 DNA: TGTGCCAGCAGCTTAAACGGGCAGGGCCGCGAGACCCAGTACTTC; CDR3 protein: CASSLNGQGRETQYF
V gene: TRBV6-5; J gene: TRBJ1-6; clone size: NA; D gene: TRBD1; CDR3 DNA: TGTGCCAGCAGTGCCGGGACAGGGAGTATAGCCCTCCACTTT; CDR3 protein: CASSAGTGSIALHF
V gene: TRBV29-1; J gene: TRBJ1-2; clone size: NA; D gene: NA; CDR3 DNA: TGCAGCGTCGCCGGGGCAGGGGACTATGGCTACACCTTC; CDR3 protein: CSVAGAGDYGYTF
V gene: TRBV11-2; J gene: TRBJ1-1; clone size: few; D gene: NA; CDR3 DNA: TGTGCCAGCAGCTTGCCACGGACTGAAGCTTTCTTT; CDR3 protein: CASSLPRTEAFF
V gene: TRBV9; J gene: TRBJ2-6; clone size: few; D gene: TRBD1; CDR3 DNA: TGTGCCAGCAGCTGGACAGGGGTGGCTGCTGGGGCCAACGTCCTGACTTTC; CDR3 protein: CASSWTGVAAGANVLTF
V gene: TRBV6-5; J gene: TRBJ1-2; clone size: few; D gene: NA; CDR3 DNA: TGTGCCAGCAGTTACTCGACAGGACGAGCTAACTATGGCTACACCTTC; CDR3 protein: CASSYSTGRANYGYTF
V gene: TRBV28; J gene: TRBJ1-1; clone size: NA; D gene: NA; CDR3 DNA: TGTGCCACAGTAACGAACACTGAAGCTTTCTTT; CDR3 protein: CATVTNTEAFF
V gene: TRBV4-3; J gene: TRBJ1-5; clone size: many; D gene: NA; CDR3 DNA: TGCGCCAGCAGCCAAGACGACAGAAGCAATCAGCCCCAGCATTTT; CDR3 protein: CASSQDDRSNQPQHF
V gene: TRBV7-9; J gene: TRBJ2-3; clone size: few; D gene: NA; CDR3 DNA: TGTGGGCCGGGGAGCAGCACAGATACGCAGTATTTT; CDR3 protein: CGPGSSTDTQYF
V gene: TRBV27; J gene: TRBJ1-1; clone size: few; D gene: NA; CDR3 DNA: TGTGCCAGCAGTTTTGTGGGCGCTGAAGCTTTCTTT; CDR3 protein: CASSFVGAEAFF
V gene: TRBV4-1; J gene: TRBJ2-7; clone size: once; D gene: TRBD2; CDR3 DNA: TGCGCCAGCAGCCAAGATTTAAGCGGGAGCACGTACGAGCAGTACTTC; CDR3 protein: CASSQDLSGSTYEQYF
V gene: TRBV7-9; J gene: TRBJ1-4; clone size: NA; D gene: NA; CDR3 DNA: TGTGCCAGCAGCTTAAACAGGATTGAAAAACTGTTTTTT; CDR3 protein: CASSLNRIEKLFF
V gene: TRBV5-4; J gene: TRBJ2-3; clone size: NA; D gene: NA; CDR3 DNA: TGTGCCAGCAGCCCTAACGAGGGGGCAGATACGCAGTATTTT; CDR3 protein: CASSPNEGADTQYF
V gene: TRBV2; J gene: TRBJ2-5; clone size: NA; D gene: TRBD2; CDR3 DNA: TGTGCCAGCAGATATAGCCTGGCGGGAGGGCCCCGGGAGACCCAGTACTTC; CDR3 protein: CASRYSLAGGPRETQYF